This T cell receptor beta chain comes out of a study of long-term antiretroviral therapy in people with HIV. Study-wide findings and caveats: Dominant in the repertoire at all time points were clones expanded before ART. When set beside controls, HIV repertoires had CDR3 length ranges that were narrower.

This clone was counted once. No antigen is known for it. The length of the CDR3 is 13 residues. Germline values: CDR1 MDHEN, CDR2 SYDVKM. V shed 1 base and J shed 7 bases, with 10 bases lying between them. With survey level as its setting, the immunoSEQ assay was v3.0. The repertoire was sequenced with immunoSEQ multiplex PCR; TCRdb's copy has only in-frame clones and lacks some. The sample lists approximately 11,000 clones, 76% occurring once. The sequencing here drew on unsorted PBMCs, taken at the start of antiretroviral therapy, before treatment. The clonotype comes from a man between 25 and 39 years old with HIV. The chain joins TRBV28 to TRBJ1-2; tentatively, D is TRBD1 (6 bases). The CDR3 protein is CASSLSGAVGYTF. CDR3 nucleotide sequence: TGTGCCAGCAGTTTATCAGGGGCGGTTGGCTACACCTTC.